This T cell receptor (beta chain) was sequenced in a study of spatial heterogeneity in lung cancer. Study background: Within raw reads, each unique TCR and UMI combination appeared on average more than ten times.

Germline lookup yields CDR1 SGHTA and CDR2 FQGNSA. The CDR3 extends over 14 amino acids. V dropped 5 bases and J dropped 4 bases, with 15 bases sitting between them. TCRdb reanalysed the 5' RACE reads using MiXCR and keeps one entry per CDR3 protein. Of tens of thousands of distinct CDR3 sequences in the sample, around 7% were seen once. This clonotype has ten or more counts. Sample time point: sample taken at primary tumor resection. Tumor, nontumor lung or frozen PBMC supplied whole RNA that was sequenced unsorted. Untreated early-stage non-small cell lung cancer patients, 55 to 85 in total, were the donors.

The rearrangement links TRBV7-2 to TRBJ2-7, with D possibly matching TRBD2 (5 bases). The sequence came from a female donor with early-stage non-small cell lung cancer. Sequenced here: PBMCs, sampled at surgery. CDR3 sequence (DNA): TGTGCCAGCAGCGTCCGGGGTTTTGGTTACGAGCAGTACTTC. It encodes CASSVRGFGYEQYF. Full variable domain (remainder filled in from reference TRBV7-2 and TRBJ2-7): GAGVSQSPSNKVTEKGKDVELRCDPISGHTALYWYRQSLGQGLEFLIYFQGNSAPDKSGLPSDRFSAERTGGSVSTLTIQRTQQEDSAVYLCASSVRGFGYEQYFGPGTRLTVT.